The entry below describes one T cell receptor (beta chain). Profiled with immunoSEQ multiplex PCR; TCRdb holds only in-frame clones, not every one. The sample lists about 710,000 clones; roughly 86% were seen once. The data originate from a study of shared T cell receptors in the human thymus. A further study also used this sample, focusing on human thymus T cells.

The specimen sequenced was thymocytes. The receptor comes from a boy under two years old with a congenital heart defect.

As DNA, the CDR3 is TGTGCCGCAGGGCGGGGGATCCCCTACGAGCAGTACTTC. Amino acid sequence: CAAGRGIPYEQYF. The chain joins TRBV2 to TRBJ2-7; 7 nucleotides line up with TRBD2. V lost 11 bases and J lost 2; bases outside the gene matches: 9. This CDR3 contains 13 residues. Germline lookup yields CDR1 SNHLY and CDR2 FYNNEI. The full variable domain, completed using reference TRBV2 and TRBJ2-7, is EPEVTQTPSHQVTQMGQEVILRCVPISNHLYFYWYRQILGQKVEFLVSFYNNEISEKSEIFDDQFSVERPDGSNFTLKIRSTKLEDSAMYFCAAGRGIPYEQYFGPGTRLTVT.